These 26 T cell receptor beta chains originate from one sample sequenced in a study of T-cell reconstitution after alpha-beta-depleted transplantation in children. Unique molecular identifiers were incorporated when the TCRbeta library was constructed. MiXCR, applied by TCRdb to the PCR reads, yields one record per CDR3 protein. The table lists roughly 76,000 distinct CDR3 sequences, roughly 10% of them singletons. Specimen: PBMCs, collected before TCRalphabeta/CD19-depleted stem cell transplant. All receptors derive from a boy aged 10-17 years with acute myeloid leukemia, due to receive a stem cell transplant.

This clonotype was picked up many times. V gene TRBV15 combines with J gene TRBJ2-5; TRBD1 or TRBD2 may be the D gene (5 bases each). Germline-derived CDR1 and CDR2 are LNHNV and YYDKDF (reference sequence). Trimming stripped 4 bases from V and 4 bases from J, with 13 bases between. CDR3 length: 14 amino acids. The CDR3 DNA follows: TGTGCCACCAGCACCACGAAGAGGGGAGAGACCCAGTACTTC. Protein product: CATSTTKRGETQYF. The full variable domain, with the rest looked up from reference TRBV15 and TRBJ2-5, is DAMVIQNPRYQVTQFGKPVTLSCSQTLNHNVMYWYQQKSSQAPKLLFHYYDKDFNNEADTPDNFQSRRPNTSFCFLDIRSPGLGDTAMYLCATSTTKRGETQYFGPGTRLLVL.

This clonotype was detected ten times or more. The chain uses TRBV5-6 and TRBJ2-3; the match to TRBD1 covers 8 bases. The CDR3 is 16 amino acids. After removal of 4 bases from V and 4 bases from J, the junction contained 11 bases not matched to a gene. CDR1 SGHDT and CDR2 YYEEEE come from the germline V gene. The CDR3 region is CASSTTGQGTPDTQYF. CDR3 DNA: TGTGCCAGCAGCACCACCGGACAGGGCACGCCAGATACGCAGTATTTT.

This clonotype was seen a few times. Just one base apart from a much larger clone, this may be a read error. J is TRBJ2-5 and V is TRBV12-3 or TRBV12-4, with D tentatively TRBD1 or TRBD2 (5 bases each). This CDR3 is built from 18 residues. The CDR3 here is CTSNKKDLGAGSQETQYF. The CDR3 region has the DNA TGTACCAGCAATAAAAAAGATCTTGGGGCGGGTAGTCAAGAGACCCAGTACTTC.

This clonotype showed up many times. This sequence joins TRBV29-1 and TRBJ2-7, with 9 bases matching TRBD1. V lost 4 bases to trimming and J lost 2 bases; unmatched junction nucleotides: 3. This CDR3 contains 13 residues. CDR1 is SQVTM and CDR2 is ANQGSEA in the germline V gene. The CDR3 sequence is CSVVGQGPYEQYF. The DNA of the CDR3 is TGCAGCGTTGTGGGACAGGGCCCCTACGAGCAGTACTTC.

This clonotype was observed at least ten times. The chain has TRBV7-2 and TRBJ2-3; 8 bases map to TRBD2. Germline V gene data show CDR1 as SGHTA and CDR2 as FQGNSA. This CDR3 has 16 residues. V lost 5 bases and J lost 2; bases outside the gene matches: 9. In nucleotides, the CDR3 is TGTGCCAGCAGCCCAACTGAGCGGGGGCTCACAGATACGCAGTATTTT. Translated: CASSPTERGLTDTQYF.

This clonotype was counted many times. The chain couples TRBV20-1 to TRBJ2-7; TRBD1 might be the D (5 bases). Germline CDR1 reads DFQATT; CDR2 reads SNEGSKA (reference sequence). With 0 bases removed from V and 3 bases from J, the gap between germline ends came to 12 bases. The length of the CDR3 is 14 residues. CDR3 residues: CSARENDRSYEQYF. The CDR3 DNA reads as TGCAGTGCTAGAGAGAACGACAGAAGCTACGAGCAGTACTTC.

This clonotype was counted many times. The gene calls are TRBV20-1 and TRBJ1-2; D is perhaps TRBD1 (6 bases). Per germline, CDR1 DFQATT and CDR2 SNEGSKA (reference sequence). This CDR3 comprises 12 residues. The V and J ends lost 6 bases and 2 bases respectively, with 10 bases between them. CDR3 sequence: CSADQGNYGYTF. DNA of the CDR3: TGCAGTGCAGATCAGGGGAACTATGGCTACACCTTC.

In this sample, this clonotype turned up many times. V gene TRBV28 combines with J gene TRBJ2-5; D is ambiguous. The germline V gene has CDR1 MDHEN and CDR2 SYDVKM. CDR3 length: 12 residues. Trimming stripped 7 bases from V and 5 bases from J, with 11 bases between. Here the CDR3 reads CASTVAGETQYF. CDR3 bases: TGTGCCAGCACGGTCGCCGGGGAGACCCAGTACTTC.

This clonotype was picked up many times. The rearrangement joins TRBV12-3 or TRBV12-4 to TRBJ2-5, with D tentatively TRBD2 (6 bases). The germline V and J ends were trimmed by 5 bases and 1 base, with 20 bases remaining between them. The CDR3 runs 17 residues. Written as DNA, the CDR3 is TGTGCCAGCAGTGAGCCCCCGGGGTGGGGAGGCCAAGAGACCCAGTACTTC. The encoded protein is CASSEPPGWGGQETQYF.

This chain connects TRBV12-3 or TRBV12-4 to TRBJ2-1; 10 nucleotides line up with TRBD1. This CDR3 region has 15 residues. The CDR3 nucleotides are TGTACCTGCAGTCTTGACAGGGGGCAAGGGAATGAGCAGTTCTTC. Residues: CTCSLDRGQGNEQFF.

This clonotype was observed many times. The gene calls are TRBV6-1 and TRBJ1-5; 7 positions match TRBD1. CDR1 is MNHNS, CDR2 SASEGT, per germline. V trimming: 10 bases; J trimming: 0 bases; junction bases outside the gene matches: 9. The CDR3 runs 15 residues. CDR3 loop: CATADRRYSNQPQHF. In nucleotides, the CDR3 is TGTGCCACCGCGGACAGGAGGTATAGCAATCAGCCCCAGCATTTT.

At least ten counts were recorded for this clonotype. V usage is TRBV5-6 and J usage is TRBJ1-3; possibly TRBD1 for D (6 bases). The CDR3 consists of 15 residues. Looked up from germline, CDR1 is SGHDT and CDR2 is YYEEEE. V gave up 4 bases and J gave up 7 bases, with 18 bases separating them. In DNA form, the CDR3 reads TGTGCCAGCAGCCCCGGCGCAGGGGTCCCGAACACCATATATTTT. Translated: CASSPGAGVPNTIYF.

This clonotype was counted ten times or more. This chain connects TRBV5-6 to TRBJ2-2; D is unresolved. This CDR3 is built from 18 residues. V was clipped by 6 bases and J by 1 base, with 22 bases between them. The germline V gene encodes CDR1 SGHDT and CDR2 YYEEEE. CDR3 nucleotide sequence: TGTGCCAGCACCGAACTTGGGATTGTGACTGAGAACACCGGGGAGCTGTTTTTT. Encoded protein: CASTELGIVTENTGELFF.

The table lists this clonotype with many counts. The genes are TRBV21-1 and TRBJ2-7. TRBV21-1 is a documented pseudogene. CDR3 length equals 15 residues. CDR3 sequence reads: CASSKVLSTSYEQYV. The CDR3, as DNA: TGTGCCAGCAGCAAGGTCCTTTCGACCTCCTACGAGCAGTACGTC.

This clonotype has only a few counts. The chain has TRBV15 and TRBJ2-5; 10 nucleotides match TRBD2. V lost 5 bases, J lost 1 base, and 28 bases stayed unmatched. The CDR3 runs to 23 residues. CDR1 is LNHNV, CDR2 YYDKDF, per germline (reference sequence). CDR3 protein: CATSGLPLETGLSSGRPQETQYF. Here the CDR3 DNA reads TGTGCCACCAGCGGATTACCTCTGGAGACAGGCCTCTCTAGCGGGAGACCCCAAGAGACCCAGTACTTC.

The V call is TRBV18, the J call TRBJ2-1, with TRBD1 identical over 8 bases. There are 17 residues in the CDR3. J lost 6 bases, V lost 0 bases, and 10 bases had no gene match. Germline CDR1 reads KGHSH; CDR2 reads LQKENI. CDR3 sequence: CASSPPVRDRRLNEQFF. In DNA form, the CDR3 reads TGTGCCAGCTCACCACCCGTCCGGGACAGGCGACTCAATGAGCAGTTCTTC.

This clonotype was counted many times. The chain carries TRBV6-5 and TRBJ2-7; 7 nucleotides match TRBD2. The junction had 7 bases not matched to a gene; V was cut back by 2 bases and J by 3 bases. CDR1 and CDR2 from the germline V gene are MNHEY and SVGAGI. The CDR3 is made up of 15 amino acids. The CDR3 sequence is CASSYDGGRGYEQYF. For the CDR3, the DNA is TGTGCCAGCAGTTACGACGGCGGGAGAGGCTACGAGCAGTACTTC.

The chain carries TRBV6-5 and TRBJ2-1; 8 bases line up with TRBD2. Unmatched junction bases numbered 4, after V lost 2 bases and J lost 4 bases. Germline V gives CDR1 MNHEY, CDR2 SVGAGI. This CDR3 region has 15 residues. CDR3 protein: CASSYRRGAYNEQFF. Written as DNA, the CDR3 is TGTGCCAGCAGTTACAGGCGGGGGGCTTACAATGAGCAGTTCTTC.

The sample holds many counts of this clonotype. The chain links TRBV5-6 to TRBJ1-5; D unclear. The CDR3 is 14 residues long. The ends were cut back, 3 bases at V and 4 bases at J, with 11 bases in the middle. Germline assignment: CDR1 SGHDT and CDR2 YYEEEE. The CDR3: CASSSGRPNQPQHF. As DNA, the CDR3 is TGTGCCAGCAGCTCCGGCAGACCTAATCAGCCCCAGCATTTT.

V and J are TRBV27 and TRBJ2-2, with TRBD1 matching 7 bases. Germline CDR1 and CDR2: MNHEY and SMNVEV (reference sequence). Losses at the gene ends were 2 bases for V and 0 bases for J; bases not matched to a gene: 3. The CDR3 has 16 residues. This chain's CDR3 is CASSLGQGANTGELFF. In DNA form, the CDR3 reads TGTGCCAGCAGTTTAGGGCAGGGGGCGAACACCGGGGAGCTGTTTTTT.

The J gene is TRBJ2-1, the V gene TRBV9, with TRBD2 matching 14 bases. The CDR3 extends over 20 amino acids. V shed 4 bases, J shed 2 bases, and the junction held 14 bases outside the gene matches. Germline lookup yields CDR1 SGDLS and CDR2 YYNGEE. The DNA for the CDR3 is TGTGCCAGCAGCTACCTTGGGACTAGCGGGGGCACCCTCCCCTACAATGAGCAGTTCTTC. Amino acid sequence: CASSYLGTSGGTLPYNEQFF. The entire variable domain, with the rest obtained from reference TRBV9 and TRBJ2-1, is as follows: DSGVTQTPKHLITATGQRVTLRCSPRSGDLSVYWYQQSLDQGLQFLIQYYNGEERAKGNILERFSAQQFPDLHSELNLSSLELGDSALYFCASSYLGTSGGTLPYNEQFFGPGTRLTVL.

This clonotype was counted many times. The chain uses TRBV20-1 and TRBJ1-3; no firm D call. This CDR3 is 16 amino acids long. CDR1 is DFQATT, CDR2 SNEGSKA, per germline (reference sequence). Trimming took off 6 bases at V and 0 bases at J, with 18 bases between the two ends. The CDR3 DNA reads TGCAGTGCCAAGAGGCGGGTAGGGAACTCTGGAAACACCATATATTTT. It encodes CSAKRRVGNSGNTIYF.

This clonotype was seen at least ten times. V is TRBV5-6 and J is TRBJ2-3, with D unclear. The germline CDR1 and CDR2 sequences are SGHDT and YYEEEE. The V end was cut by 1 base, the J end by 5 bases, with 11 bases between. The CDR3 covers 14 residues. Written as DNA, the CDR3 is TGTGCCAGCAGCTTGTTGGCAGCGCAAGATACGCAGTATTTT. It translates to CASSLLAAQDTQYF.

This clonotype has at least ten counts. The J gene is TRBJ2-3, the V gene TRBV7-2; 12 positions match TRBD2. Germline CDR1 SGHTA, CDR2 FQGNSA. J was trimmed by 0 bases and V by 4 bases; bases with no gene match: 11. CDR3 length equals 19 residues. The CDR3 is CASSWGPGLAGFSTDTQYF. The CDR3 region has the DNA TGTGCCAGCAGCTGGGGACCGGGACTAGCGGGCTTTAGCACAGATACGCAGTATTTT.

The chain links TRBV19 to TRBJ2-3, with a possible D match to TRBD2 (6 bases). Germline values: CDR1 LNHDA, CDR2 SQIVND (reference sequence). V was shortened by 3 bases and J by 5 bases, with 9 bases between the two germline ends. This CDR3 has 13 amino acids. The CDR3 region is CASSMGLLDTQYF. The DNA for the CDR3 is TGTGCCAGTAGTATGGGACTTCTAGATACGCAGTATTTT.

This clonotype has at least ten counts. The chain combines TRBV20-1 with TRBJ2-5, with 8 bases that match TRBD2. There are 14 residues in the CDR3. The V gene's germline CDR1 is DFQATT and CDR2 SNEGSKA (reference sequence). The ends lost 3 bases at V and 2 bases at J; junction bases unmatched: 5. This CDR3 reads CSAREGLGQETQYF. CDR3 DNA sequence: TGCAGTGCTAGGGAGGGACTAGGACAAGAGACCCAGTACTTC.